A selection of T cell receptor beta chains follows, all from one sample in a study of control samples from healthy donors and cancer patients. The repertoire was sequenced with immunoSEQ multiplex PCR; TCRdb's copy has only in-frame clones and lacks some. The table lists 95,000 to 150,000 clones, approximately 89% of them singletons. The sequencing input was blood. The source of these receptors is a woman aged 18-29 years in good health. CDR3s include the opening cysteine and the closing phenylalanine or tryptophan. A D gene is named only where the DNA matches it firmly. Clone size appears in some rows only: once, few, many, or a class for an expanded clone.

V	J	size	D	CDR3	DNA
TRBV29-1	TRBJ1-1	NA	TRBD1	CSGTGAGNTEAFF	TGCAGCGGGACAGGGGCGGGGAACACTGAAGCTTTCTTT
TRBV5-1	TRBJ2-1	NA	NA	CASSLIVGGHEQFF	TGCGCCAGCAGCTTAATAGTGGGGGGGCATGAGCAGTTCTTC
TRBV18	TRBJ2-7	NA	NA	CASARQGRDEQYF	TGTGCCAGCGCTCGACAGGGGAGGGACGAGCAGTACTTC
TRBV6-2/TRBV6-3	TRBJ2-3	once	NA	CASSPSRGNTDTQYF	TGTGCCAGCAGCCCCTCCAGGGGTAACACAGATACGCAGTATTTT
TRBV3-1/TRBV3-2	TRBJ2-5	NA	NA	CASSQGETQYF	TGTGCCAGCAGCCAAGGCGAGACCCAGTACTTC
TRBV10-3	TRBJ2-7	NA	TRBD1	CAIGQGASDEQYF	TGTGCCATTGGACAGGGGGCTTCGGACGAGCAGTACTTC
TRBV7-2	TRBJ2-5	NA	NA	CASSRQETQYF	TGTGCCAGCAGTCGCCAAGAGACCCAGTACTTC
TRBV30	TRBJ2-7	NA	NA	CAWSVLAVYEQYF	TGTGCCTGGAGTGTACTTGCGGTCTACGAGCAGTACTTC
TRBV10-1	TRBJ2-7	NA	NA	CATKRQDSYEQYF	TGCGCCACCAAACGACAGGATTCCTACGAGCAGTACTTC
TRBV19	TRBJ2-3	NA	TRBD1	CASAWGQGAEDTQYF	TGTGCCAGTGCCTGGGGACAGGGGGCTGAAGATACGCAGTATTTT
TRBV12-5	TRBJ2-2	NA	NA	CASGLPRSGGRAGELFF	TGTGCTAGTGGTTTGCCACGATCGGGGGGCCGGGCCGGGGAGCTGTTTTTT